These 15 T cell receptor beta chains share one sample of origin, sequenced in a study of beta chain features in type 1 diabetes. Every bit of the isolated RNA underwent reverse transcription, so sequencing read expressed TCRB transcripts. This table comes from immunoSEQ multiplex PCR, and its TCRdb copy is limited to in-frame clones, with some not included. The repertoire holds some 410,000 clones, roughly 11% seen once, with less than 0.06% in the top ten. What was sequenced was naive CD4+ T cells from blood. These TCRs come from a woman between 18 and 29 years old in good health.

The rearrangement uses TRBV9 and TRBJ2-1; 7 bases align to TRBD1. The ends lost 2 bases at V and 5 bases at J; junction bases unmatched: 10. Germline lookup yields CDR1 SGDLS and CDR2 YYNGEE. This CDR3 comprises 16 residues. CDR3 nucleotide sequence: TGTGCCAGCAGCGTTGGTAGCAGGGGGTTTAACAATGAGCAGTTCTTC. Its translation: CASSVGSRGFNNEQFF.

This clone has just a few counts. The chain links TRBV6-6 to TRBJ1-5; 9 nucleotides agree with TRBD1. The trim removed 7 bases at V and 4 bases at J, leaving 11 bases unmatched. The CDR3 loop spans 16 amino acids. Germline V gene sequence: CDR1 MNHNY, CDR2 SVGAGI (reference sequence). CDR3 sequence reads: CASNSGTGSGNQPQHF. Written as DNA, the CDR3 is TGTGCCAGCAACTCCGGGACAGGGTCGGGAAATCAGCCCCAGCATTTT.

CDR3 loop: CAWSVRREQYF. Here the CDR3 DNA reads TGTGCCTGGAGTGTACGTCGCGAGCAGTACTTC. The genes are TRBV30 and TRBJ2-7; unclear D gene. V lost 0 bases and J 6 bases, leaving 6 bases between the germline ends. Germline CDR1 GTSNPN, CDR2 SVGIG (reference sequence). This CDR3 comprises 11 residues.

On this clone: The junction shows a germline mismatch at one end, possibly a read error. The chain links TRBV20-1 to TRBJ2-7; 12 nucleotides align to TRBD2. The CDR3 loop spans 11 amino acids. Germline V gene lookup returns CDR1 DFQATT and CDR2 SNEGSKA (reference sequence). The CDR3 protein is CSARGLAGRVF. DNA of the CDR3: TGCAGTGCCCGCGGACTAGCGGGAAGGGTCTTC.

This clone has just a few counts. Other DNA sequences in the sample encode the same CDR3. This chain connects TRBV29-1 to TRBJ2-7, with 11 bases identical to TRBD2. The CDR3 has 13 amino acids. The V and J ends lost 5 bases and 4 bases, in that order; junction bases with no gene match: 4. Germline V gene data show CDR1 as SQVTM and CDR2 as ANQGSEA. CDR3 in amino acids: CSVLAGGRYEQYF. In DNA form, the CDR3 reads TGCAGCGTTCTAGCGGGAGGTCGGTACGAGCAGTACTTC.

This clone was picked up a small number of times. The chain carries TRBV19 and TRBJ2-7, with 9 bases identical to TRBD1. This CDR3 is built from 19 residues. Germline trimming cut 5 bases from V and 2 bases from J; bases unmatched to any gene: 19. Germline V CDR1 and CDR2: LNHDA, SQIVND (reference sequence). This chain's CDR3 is CASSHSIFGTGYNPYEQYF. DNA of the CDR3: TGTGCCAGTAGTCACTCCATTTTTGGGACAGGGTACAACCCCTACGAGCAGTACTTC.

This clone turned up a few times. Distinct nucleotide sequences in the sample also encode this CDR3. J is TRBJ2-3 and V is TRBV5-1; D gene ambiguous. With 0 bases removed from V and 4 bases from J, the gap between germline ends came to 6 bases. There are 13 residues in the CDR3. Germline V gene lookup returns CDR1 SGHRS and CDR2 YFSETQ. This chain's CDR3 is CASSLVPADTQYF. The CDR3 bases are TGCGCCAGCAGCTTGGTTCCGGCAGATACGCAGTATTTT.

CDR3 nucleotides: TGTGCCAGCAGCTTAATGGCAAACTCGAACACCGGGGAGCTGTTTTTT. Its protein is CASSLMANSNTGELFF. The chain recombines TRBV7-6 with TRBJ2-2; D gene ambiguous. The CDR3 is 16 amino acids. CDR1 and CDR2 (germline): SGHVS, FNYEAQ. Trimming pared 2 bases from V and 0 bases from J, leaving 10 bases between.

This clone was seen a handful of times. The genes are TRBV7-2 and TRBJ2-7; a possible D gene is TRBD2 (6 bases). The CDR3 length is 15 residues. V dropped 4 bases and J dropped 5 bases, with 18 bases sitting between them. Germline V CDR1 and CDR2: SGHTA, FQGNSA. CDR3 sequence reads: CASSSHPGAGNEQYF. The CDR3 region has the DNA TGTGCCAGCAGCTCCCACCCGGGAGCGGGTAACGAGCAGTACTTC.

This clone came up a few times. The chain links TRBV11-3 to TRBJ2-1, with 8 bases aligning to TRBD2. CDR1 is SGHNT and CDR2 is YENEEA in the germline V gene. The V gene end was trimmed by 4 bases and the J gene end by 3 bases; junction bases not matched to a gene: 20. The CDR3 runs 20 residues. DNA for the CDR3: TGTGCCAGCAGCTCTTTGGACGTGGCGGGAGGCCTAAACCTCTACAATGAGCAGTTCTTC. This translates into CASSSLDVAGGLNLYNEQFF.

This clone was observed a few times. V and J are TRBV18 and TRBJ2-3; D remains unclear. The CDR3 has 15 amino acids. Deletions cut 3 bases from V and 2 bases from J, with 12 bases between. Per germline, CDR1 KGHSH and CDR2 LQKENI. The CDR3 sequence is CASSPQSANTDTQYF. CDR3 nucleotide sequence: TGTGCCAGCTCACCCCAGTCGGCGAACACAGATACGCAGTATTTT.

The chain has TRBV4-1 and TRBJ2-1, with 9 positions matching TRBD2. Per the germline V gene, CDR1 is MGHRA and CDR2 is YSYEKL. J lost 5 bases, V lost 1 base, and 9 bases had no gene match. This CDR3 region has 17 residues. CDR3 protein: CASSQVVASGANNEQFF. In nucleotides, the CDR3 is TGCGCCAGCAGCCAAGTGGTGGCTAGCGGGGCCAACAATGAGCAGTTCTTC.

The DNA of the CDR3 is TGTGCCAGCAGCCCCCGGGACAGACAATACGAGCAGTACGTC. Its translation: CASSPRDRQYEQYV. The V and J genes are TRBV28 and TRBJ2-7, with 7 bases that match TRBD1. This CDR3 contains 14 residues. Unmatched junction bases numbered 9, after V lost 6 bases and J lost 4 bases. From germline, CDR1 is MDHEN and CDR2 SYDVKM.

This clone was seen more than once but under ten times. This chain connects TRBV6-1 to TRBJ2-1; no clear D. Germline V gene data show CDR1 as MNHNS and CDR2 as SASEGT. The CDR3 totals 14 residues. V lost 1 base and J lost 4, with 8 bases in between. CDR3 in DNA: TGTGCCAGCAGTGAAGGGGCGCAGTACAATGAGCAGTTCTTC. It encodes CASSEGAQYNEQFF.

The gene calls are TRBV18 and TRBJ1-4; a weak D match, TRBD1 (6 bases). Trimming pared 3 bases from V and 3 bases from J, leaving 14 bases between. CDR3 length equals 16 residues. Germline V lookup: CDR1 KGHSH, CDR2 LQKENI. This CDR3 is CASSPSDSRSNEKLFF. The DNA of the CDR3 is TGTGCCAGCTCACCCTCGGACAGTAGGTCTAATGAAAAACTGTTTTTT.